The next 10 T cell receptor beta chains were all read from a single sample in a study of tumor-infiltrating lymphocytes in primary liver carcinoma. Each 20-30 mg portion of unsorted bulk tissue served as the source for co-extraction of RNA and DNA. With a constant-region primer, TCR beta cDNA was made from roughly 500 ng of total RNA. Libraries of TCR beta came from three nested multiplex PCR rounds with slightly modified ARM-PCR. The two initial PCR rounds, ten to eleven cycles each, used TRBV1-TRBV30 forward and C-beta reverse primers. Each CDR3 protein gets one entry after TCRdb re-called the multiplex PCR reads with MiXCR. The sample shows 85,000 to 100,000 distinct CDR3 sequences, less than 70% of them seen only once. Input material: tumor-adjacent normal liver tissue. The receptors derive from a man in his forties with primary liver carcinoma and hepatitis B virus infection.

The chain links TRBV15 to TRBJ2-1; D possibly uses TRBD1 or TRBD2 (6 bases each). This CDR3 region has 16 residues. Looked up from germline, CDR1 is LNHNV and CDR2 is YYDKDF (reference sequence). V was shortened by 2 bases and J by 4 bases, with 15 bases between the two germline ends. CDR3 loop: CATSRPGAWSYNEQFF. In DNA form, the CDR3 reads TGTGCCACCAGCAGACCGGGGGCCTGGAGTTACAATGAGCAGTTCTTC.

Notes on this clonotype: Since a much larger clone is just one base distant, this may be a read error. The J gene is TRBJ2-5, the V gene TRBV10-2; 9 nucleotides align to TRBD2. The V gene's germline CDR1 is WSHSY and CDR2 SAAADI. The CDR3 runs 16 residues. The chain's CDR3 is CATSENVGLAGETQYF. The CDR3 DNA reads TGCGCCACCAGTGAGAACGTGGGACTAGCAGGGGAGACCCAGTACTTC.

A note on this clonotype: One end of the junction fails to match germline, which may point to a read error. CDR3 DNA sequence: TGTGCCAGCAGAGGTAACCGCCAGAACACCGGGGAGCTGTTTTTC. It is translated as CASRGNRQNTGELFF. This chain links TRBV6-5 with TRBJ2-2; weak D call: TRBD2 (5 bases). CDR3 length: 15 residues. The V gene's germline CDR1 is MNHEY and CDR2 SVGAGI.

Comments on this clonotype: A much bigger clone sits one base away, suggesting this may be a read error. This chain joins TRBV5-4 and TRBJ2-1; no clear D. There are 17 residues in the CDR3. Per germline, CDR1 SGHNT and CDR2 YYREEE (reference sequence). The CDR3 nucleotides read TGTGCCAGCAGCTTGGTCGGCAGGCTGGGTGTATACATTGAGCAGTTCTTC. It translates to CASSLVGRLGVYIEQFF.

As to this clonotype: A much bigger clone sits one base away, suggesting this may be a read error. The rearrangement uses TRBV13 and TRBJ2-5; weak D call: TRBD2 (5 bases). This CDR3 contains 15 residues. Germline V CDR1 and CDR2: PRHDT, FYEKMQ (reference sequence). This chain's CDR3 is CASSMTGLAQETRYF. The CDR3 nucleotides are TGTGCCAGCAGCATGACCGGACTGGCCCAAGAGACCCGGTACTTC.

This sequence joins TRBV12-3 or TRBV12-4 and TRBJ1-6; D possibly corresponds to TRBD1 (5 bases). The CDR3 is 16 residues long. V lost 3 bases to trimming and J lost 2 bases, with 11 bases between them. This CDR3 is CASSFGRVAYNSPLHF. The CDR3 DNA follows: TGTGCCAGCAGTTTCGGCAGGGTGGCCTATAATTCACCCCTCCACTTT.

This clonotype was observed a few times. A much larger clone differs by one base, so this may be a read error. The CDR3 bases are TGTGCCAGCAGCTTGCTCTGGAATGAGCAGTTCTTC. Amino acids: CASSLLWNEQFF. The chain joins TRBV5-6 to TRBJ2-1; D is ambiguous. Germline V gives CDR1 SGHDT, CDR2 YYEEEE. V was clipped by 1 base and J by 7 bases, with 6 bases between them. The CDR3 covers 12 residues.

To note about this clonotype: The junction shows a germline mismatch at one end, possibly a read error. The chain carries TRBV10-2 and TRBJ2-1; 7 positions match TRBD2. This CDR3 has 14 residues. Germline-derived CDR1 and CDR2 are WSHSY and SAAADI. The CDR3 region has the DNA TGCGCTAGCAGTGGAACTAGCGACTACAATGAGGAGTTCTTC. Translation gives CASSGTSDYNEEFF.

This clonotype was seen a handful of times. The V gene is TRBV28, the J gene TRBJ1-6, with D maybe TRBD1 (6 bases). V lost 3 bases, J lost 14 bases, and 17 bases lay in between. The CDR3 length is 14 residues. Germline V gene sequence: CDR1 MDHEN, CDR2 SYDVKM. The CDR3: CASSFADRPGSLHF. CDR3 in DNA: TGTGCCAGCAGTTTCGCCGACAGGCCGGGATCCCTCCACTTT.

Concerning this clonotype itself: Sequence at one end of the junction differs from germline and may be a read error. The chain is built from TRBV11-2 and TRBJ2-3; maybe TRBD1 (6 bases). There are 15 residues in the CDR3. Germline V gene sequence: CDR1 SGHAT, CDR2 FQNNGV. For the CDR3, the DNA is TGTGCCAGCAACTTAGAACACGCAGGGCAGGGGAGTCTGTATTTT. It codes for CASNLEHAGQGSLYF.